These T cell receptor beta chains were read from a single sample in a study of blood T cells in healthy people across ages. TCRdb used MiXCR to reprocess the 5' RACE reads, holding one entry per CDR3 protein. The sample contains around 1,000,000 distinct CDR3 sequences, under 40% of which appear only once. Sequenced input: blood. The receptors come from a man younger than 35 in good health. Both conserved end residues are part of each CDR3. The D gene is left open where the match is weak. Clone size is stated in some rows and not others, as once, few, many or a class when expanded.

>many|TRBJ2-7|TRBV29-1|-
TGCAGCGTCCGAGTAAGGGCGAATTACGAGCAGTACTTC
CSVRVRANYEQYF
>few|TRBJ1-5|TRBV20-1|TRBD1
TGCAGTGCTAGAGATGCAGGGGGCCCCAATCAGCCCCAGCATTTT
CSARDAGGPNQPQHF
>-|TRBJ1-4|TRBV7-9|-
TGTGCCAGCAGCTTAGCGGTTGGGCAGGGTGAAAAACTGTTTTTT
CASSLAVGQGEKLFF
>-|TRBJ1-5|TRBV19|TRBD1
TGTGCCAGTAGCCCGGGACAGGGGCTGGGACAGCCCCAGCATTTT
CASSPGQGLGQPQHF
>few|TRBJ2-4|TRBV6-2/TRBV6-3|TRBD1
TGTGCCAGCAGGTCAGACAGGGGGAAGTACAAAAACATTCAGTACTTC
CASRSDRGKYKNIQYF
>many|TRBJ2-1|TRBV14|-
TGTGCCAGCAGCCAAGTGGACAAGTACAATGAGCAGTTCTTC
CASSQVDKYNEQFF
>-|TRBJ2-2|TRBV20-1|-
TGCAGTGCTAGGACCGGGACGTCCACCGGGGAGCTGTTTTTT
CSARTGTSTGELFF
>few|TRBJ2-3|TRBV2|TRBD2
TGTGCCAGCAGTGACCGTAGCGGGTTGGGCACAGATACGCAGTATTTT
CASSDRSGLGTDTQYF
>-|TRBJ1-5|TRBV10-3|TRBD1
TGTGCCATCAGAGGGGGACAGGATAGCAATCAGCCCCAGCATTTT
CAIRGGQDSNQPQHF
>few|TRBJ2-3|TRBV28|-
TGTGCCAGCAGCCCCAGGGACAAACAAAGCACAGATACGCAGTATTTT
CASSPRDKQSTDTQYF
>-|TRBJ2-1|TRBV14|-
TGTGCCAGCAGCCCAAAGTCCACCCGAACCTACAATAAGCAGTTCTTC
CASSPKSTRTYNKQFF
>few|TRBJ1-5|TRBV11-1|-
TGTGCCAGCAGCCCCCGGGCAGACTATAGCAATCAGCCCCAGCATTTT
CASSPRADYSNQPQHF
>-|TRBJ1-5|TRBV6-1|TRBD1
TGTGCCAGCAGCCCAGGGGGCAGGGGGCATTATAGCAATCAGCCCCAGCATTTT
CASSPGGRGHYSNQPQHF
>-|TRBJ1-1|TRBV6-6|TRBD1
TGTGCCAGCAGTTACTCTCCGGGACAGGGAACCGGGACTGAAGCTTTCTTT
CASSYSPGQGTGTEAFF
>-|TRBJ2-2|TRBV14|-
TGTGCCAGCAGCCTCCGGACAGCGCACACCGGGGAGCTGTTTTTT
CASSLRTAHTGELFF
>-|TRBJ2-1|TRBV14|-
TGTGCCAGCAGCCAAGAGGAGGGTTGGAATGAGCAGTTCTTC
CASSQEEGWNEQFF
>few|TRBJ2-1|TRBV12-3/TRBV12-4|-
TGTGCCAGCAGTTTAGGGGTACTCTCGGTCCCCCTTTCCTACAATGAGCAGTTCTTC
CASSLGVLSVPLSYNEQFF
>once|TRBJ2-2|TRBV28|TRBD2
TGTGCCAGCAGTTTATGGCCTAGCGGGGGACCCGGGGAGCTGTTTTTT
CASSLWPSGGPGELFF
>-|TRBJ1-6|TRBV4-1|-
TGCGCCAGCAGCCAAGACAGCCAAAATTCACCCCTCCACTTT
CASSQDSQNSPLHF
>-|TRBJ1-2|TRBV7-9|-
TGTGCCAGCAGCTTAACGGACACGAGTGGCTACACCTTC
CASSLTDTSGYTF
>few|TRBJ2-1|TRBV30|-
TGTGCCTGGGGGGGAAGTAGGGAGAGGGAGTTCTTC
CAWGGSREREFF
>-|TRBJ1-1|TRBV19|TRBD1
TGTGCCAGTAGTAAGGCCCTACAGGGGAGGATGAACACTGAAGCTTTCTTT
CASSKALQGRMNTEAFF
>few|TRBJ2-5|TRBV5-1|-
TGCGCCAGCAGCTTGGGCGGAGAGGCCCAGTACTTC
CASSLGGEAQYF
>-|TRBJ2-7|TRBV2|-
TGTGCCAGCAGTGGGGCTCCGGGAGAAAAACCGTACTTC
CASSGAPGEKPYF
>few|TRBJ2-3|TRBV20-1|-
TGCAGTGCTCGACCGAAGGGGAGAGATACGCAGTATTTT
CSARPKGRDTQYF
>-|TRBJ2-5|TRBV2|-
TGTGCCAGCTTTAGGCTAGCATCGCCCGTAGGGACCCAGTACTTC
CASFRLASPVGTQYF
>-|TRBJ2-1|TRBV20-1|-
TGCAGTGCTAGAGATCCCCTAGCCGAGGAGCAGTTCTTC
CSARDPLAEEQFF
>few|TRBJ2-7|TRBV9|-
TGTGCCAGCAGCGTAGTACCGTCCTCCTACGAGCAGTACTTC
CASSVVPSSYEQYF
>-|TRBJ1-5|TRBV20-1|TRBD1
TGCAGTGCTAACAGGGGTACGGATAGCAATCAGCCCCAGCATTTT
CSANRGTDSNQPQHF
>-|TRBJ1-4|TRBV7-2|-
TGTGCCAGCAGCACCCAGGGGTACCCTAATGAAAAACTGTTTTTT
CASSTQGYPNEKLFF
>few|TRBJ2-2|TRBV29-1|-
TGCAGCGTTGTGGGCTGGGACACTTCGAACACCGGGGAGCTGTTTTTT
CSVVGWDTSNTGELFF
>-|TRBJ2-7|TRBV20-1|TRBD2
TGCAGCGCCCTAGGCGGGGGGTCCTACAATGAGCAGTACTTC
CSALGGGSYNEQYF
>few|TRBJ2-7|TRBV2|-
TGTGCCAGCAGTGACGGGCAGGGGTACGAGCAGTACTTC
CASSDGQGYEQYF
>-|TRBJ1-2|TRBV9|-
TGTGCCAGCAGGCCCCCAGCCCTCAGGGAAATCCGTACTAACTATGGCTACACCTTC
CASRPPALREIRTNYGYTF
>-|TRBJ2-3|TRBV20-1|-
TGCAGTGCTTCCAGGGCGCTAACCCGCACAGATACGCAGTATTTT
CSASRALTRTDTQYF
>-|TRBJ2-1|TRBV20-1|-
TGCAGTGCTAGGCCAGGGGGGGGCAATGAGCAGTTCTTC
CSARPGGGNEQFF
>few|TRBJ2-2|TRBV20-1|TRBD2
TGCAGTGCTTTCCGAGCGGGAGCCGGGGAGCTGTTTTTT
CSAFRAGAGELFF
>-|TRBJ1-5|TRBV20-1|TRBD1
TGCGGTGCTAGCCTCACAGGGGAAGGGATCTATCAGCCCCAGCATTTT
CGASLTGEGIYQPQHF
>few|TRBJ1-2|TRBV9|-
TGTGCCAGCACGCTCCAACCTTTTGAGACGGACCCCTATGGCTACACCTTC
CASTLQPFETDPYGYTF
>few|TRBJ1-2|TRBV4-2|TRBD1
TGTGCCAGCAGCCAAGATGGCAGACAGGGGAACTATGGCTACACCTTC
CASSQDGRQGNYGYTF
>-|TRBJ2-1|TRBV6-5|-
TGTGCCAGCAGTTACTCCCCGGGGTCCTCCTACAATGAGCAGTTCTTC
CASSYSPGSSYNEQFF
>many|TRBJ1-1|TRBV29-1|-
TGCAGCGTTAGGGGGAGGACAGTGAACACTGAAGCTTTCTTT
CSVRGRTVNTEAFF
>-|TRBJ2-3|TRBV5-1|-
TGCGCCAGCAGCTCGCAGGAGAGTGGCACAGATACGCAGTATTTT
CASSSQESGTDTQYF
>-|TRBJ2-1|TRBV6-2/TRBV6-3|TRBD1
TGTGCCAGCAGTGACCCGGGACAGGGACCGGTACGCAATGAGCAGTTCTTC
CASSDPGQGPVRNEQFF
>-|TRBJ1-4|TRBV13|-
TGTGCCAGCAGCTTTACGGCAGCACGAGAAAAACTGTTTTTT
CASSFTAAREKLFF
>few|TRBJ2-3|TRBV5-8|-
TGTGCCAGCAGCCCTGAGGGTATTCCTACAGATACGCAGTATTTT
CASSPEGIPTDTQYF
>-|TRBJ1-2|TRBV3-1|-
-
CASSQDWVQGARGFSYGCTF
>-|TRBJ2-2|TRBV7-9|-
TGTGCCCTGAGCCAGGGAACCGCCGGGGAGCTGTTTTTT
CALSQGTAGELFF
>few|TRBJ2-3|TRBV20-1|TRBD2
TGCAGTGCTAGGTTTCTAGCGGGCACAGATACGCAGTATTTT
CSARFLAGTDTQYF
>-|TRBJ1-5|TRBV20-1|TRBD1
TGCAGTGCTAGAGACATCCGGACAGGGGATACTCAGCCCCAGCATTTT
CSARDIRTGDTQPQHF
>-|TRBJ2-1|TRBV20-1|TRBD1
TGCAGTGCTGGAGCCCGGACAGGTTCTCGGAAGTTCTTC
CSAGARTGSRKFF
>-|TRBJ2-2|TRBV29-1|TRBD1
TGCAGCGTTGAAGAGACAGGGGGGTCGGACACCGGGGAGCTGTTTTTT
CSVEETGGSDTGELFF
>few|TRBJ1-1|TRBV12-5|TRBD1
TGTGCTAGTGGCCCAGGGACAGATGAAGCTTTCTTT
CASGPGTDEAFF
>-|TRBJ2-3|TRBV19|-
TGTGCCAGTAGTACGGCTACCGCCGCCATCACAGATACGCAGTATTTT
CASSTATAAITDTQYF
>once|TRBJ2-2|TRBV7-9|-
TGTGCCAGCAGCCTAAGGACAGCCGACTTGGGCGGGGAGCTGTTTTTT
CASSLRTADLGGELFF
>-|TRBJ1-5|TRBV19|TRBD1
TGTGCCAGTAGTCCACTCGACAGGGACCATCAGCCCCAGCATTTT
CASSPLDRDHQPQHF
>-|TRBJ1-2|TRBV18|-
TGTGCCAGCTCACCAGAGATCAGACCATATGGCTACACCTTC
CASSPEIRPYGYTF